The T cell receptor beta chain under discussion was sequenced for a study of tissue T cells after allogeneic stem cell transplantation. TCRdb keeps only in-frame clones here, not all; method: immunoSEQ multiplex PCR. The sample carries around 40,000 clones, roughly 92% recorded once. V was cut by 8 bases and J by 8 bases, with 13 bases left in between. In germline, CDR1 is MNHEY, CDR2 SVGAGI. The CDR3 length is 12 residues. This receptor was taken from a woman aged 40-69 years who later had graft-versus-host disease after an allogeneic stem cell transplant. Specimen: blood, collected before transplantation. The chain is built from TRBV6-5 and TRBJ1-5; D perhaps matches TRBD1 (5 bases). For the CDR3, the DNA is TGTGCCAGCCACAGGCCGCCCGAGCCCCAGCATTTT. Translation: CASHRPPEPQHF.